A selection of T cell receptor beta chains follows, all from one sample in a study of OX40 agonist ivuxolimab in advanced cancers. Profiling relied on immunoSEQ multiplex PCR, and the TCRdb table lists in-frame clones only, not all of them. The sample lists 20,000 or so clones, about 70% occurring once. The source was CD4+ or CD8+ T cells sorted from blood, collected in a trial of the OX40 agonist ivuxolimab. These receptor sequences come from an adult with an advanced solid tumor such as melanoma, head and neck, liver or kidney cancer. CDR3s include the opening cysteine and the closing phenylalanine or tryptophan. The D gene is left open where the match is weak. Size is omitted from some rows. Given values are once, few, many or a class for expanded clones.

d_gene | j_gene | abundance | v_gene | CDR3nt | CDR3aa
NA | TRBJ2-1 | NA | TRBV4-1 | TGCGCCAGCAGCCATAGCCCCAGCTCCTACAATGAGCAGTTCTTC | CASSHSPSSYNEQFF
TRBD1 | TRBJ2-7 | NA | TRBV9 | TGTGCCAGCAGCCTGAGTGGGACAGGGTCTGGCGAGCAGTACTTC | CASSLSGTGSGEQYF
NA | TRBJ1-6 | few | TRBV4-1 | TGCGCCAGCAGCCGAGAGGTGGAAAGCTCCTATAATTCACCCCTCCACTTT | CASSREVESSYNSPLHF
NA | TRBJ1-5 | NA | TRBV28 | TGTGCCAGCAGTTTAAACACCGATCAGCCCCAGCATTTT | CASSLNTDQPQHF
NA | TRBJ2-1 | NA | TRBV28 | TGTGCCAGCAGTGGGGTAGCATCCCCATTTGAGCAGTTCTTC | CASSGVASPFEQFF
TRBD1 | TRBJ2-1 | NA | TRBV4-1 | TGCGCCAGCAGCCAAAATTACCGGGACAGGGTTTACAATGAGCAGTTCTTC | CASSQNYRDRVYNEQFF
NA | TRBJ1-1 | few | TRBV19 | TGTGCCAGCCGGGACACATACCAAACTGAAGCTTTCTTT | CASRDTYQTEAFF
NA | TRBJ1-3 | NA | TRBV29-1 | TGCAGCGTTAAGGAATCTGGAAACACCATATATTTT | CSVKESGNTIYF
TRBD2 | TRBJ2-5 | once | TRBV19 | TGTGCCAGTAGTATGGCGGGAGTTGCGGAGACCCAGTACTTC | CASSMAGVAETQYF
NA | TRBJ2-1 | NA | TRBV28 | TGTGCCAGCAGTTTAAGTTTAGGAGAAGTCAATGAGCAGTTCTTC | CASSLSLGEVNEQFF
NA | TRBJ2-7 | NA | TRBV2 | TGTGCCATGCTTGGGACCCGGACAGCCGAGCGGATTCCCTACGAGCAGTACTTC | CAMLGTRTAERIPYEQYF
TRBD1 | TRBJ1-2 | NA | TRBV9 | TGTGCCAGCAGCGTAGCTACAGGGGAGGATGGCTACACCTTC | CASSVATGEDGYTF
NA | TRBJ2-7 | NA | TRBV4-1 | TGCGCCAGCAGCCAAGAACCAGGGAACTCCTACGAGCAGTACTTC | CASSQEPGNSYEQYF